The rows below give T cell receptor beta chains drawn from one sample of a study of shared clonotypes between healthy human individuals. TCRdb's table, derived via immunoSEQ multiplex PCR, lists solely in-frame clones and lacks some. The data contain roughly 2 million clones, approximately 94% of them singletons. Sequenced material: naive CD4+ T cells sorted from blood. These receptors were taken from a man aged 18 to 30 in good health. The CDR3 runs from the conserved cysteine through the conserved F or W.

J | V | CDR3
TRBJ1-5 | TRBV6-1 | CASSDLQGIEPQHF
TRBJ1-1 | TRBV5-1 | CASSLEGSRFEAFF
TRBJ2-5 | TRBV6-5 | CASRAVTRETQYF
TRBJ2-1 | TRBV6-6 | CASIIRLAGEQFF
TRBJ2-7 | TRBV5-1 | CASSLAGTVSYEQYF
TRBJ1-5 | TRBV6-5 | CASKVSGAGNQPQHF
TRBJ2-7 | TRBV7-2 | CASSLGWVSYEQYF
TRBJ1-6 | TRBV11-2 | CASSLERVHSPLHF
TRBJ2-6 | TRBV30 | CAWSVLQGDVLTF
TRBJ2-2 | TRBV19 | CASSIPGTGNTGELFF
TRBJ2-7 | TRBV4-3 | CASSQDMGGGWYEQYF
TRBJ2-7 | TRBV4-1 | CASSQDRWSSYEQYF
TRBJ2-7 | TRBV18 | CASSPASGTGVAEQYF
TRBJ2-3 | TRBV6-5 | CASSLHWGGDTQYF
TRBJ2-7 | TRBV9 | CASSASGTGSPYEQYF
TRBJ2-5 | TRBV5-1 | CASSSGQGAGETQYF
TRBJ1-4 | TRBV11-2 | CASSLGETNEKLFF
TRBJ2-5 | TRBV19 | CASGTQETQYF
TRBJ2-3 | TRBV25-1 | CASSESWTSTDTQYF
TRBJ2-5 | TRBV10-1 | CASARTVQETQYF
TRBJ2-3 | TRBV7-6 | CASSLRRVSSTDTQYF
TRBJ2-3 | TRBV27 | CASSFPDTDTQYF
TRBJ1-4 | TRBV19 | CASSIEGLGEKLFF
TRBJ1-2 | TRBV5-5 | CASSFGTGIYGYTF
TRBJ2-1 | TRBV27 | CASSFLAGGMVNEQFF
TRBJ2-7 | TRBV27 | CASGPWIAGGHKSYEQYF
TRBJ1-2 | TRBV30 | CAWSRGGDGGGYTF
TRBJ2-2 | TRBV2 | CASTLQTNTGELFF
TRBJ1-2 | TRBV5-6 | CASSLREKLFSGYTF
TRBJ1-2 | TRBV25-1 | CASLETGSFYGYTF
TRBJ1-6 | TRBV7-9 | CASSLGGEGPPLHF